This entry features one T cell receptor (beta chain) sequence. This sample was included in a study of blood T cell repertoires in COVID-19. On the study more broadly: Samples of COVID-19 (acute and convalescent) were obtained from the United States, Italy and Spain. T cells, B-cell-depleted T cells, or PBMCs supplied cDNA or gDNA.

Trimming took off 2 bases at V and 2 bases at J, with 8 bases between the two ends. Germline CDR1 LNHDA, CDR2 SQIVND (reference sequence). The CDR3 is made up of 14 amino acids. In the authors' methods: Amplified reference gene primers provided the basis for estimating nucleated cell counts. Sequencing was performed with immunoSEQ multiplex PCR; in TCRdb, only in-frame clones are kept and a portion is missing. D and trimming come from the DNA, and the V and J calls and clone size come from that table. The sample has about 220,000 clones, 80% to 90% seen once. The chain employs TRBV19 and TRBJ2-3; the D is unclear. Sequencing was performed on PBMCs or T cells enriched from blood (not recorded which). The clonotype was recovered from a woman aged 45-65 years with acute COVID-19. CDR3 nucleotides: TGTGCCAGTAGTATACGGGTTAACACAGATACGCAGTATTTT. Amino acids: CASSIRVNTDTQYF.